The 15 T cell receptor beta chains presented below share a single source sample, sequenced in a study of cytomegalovirus exposure and HLA in healthy donors. The PCR employed 60 Vbeta primers together with 13 Jbeta primers. Using immunoSEQ multiplex PCR, the repertoire was profiled, and TCRdb retains in-frame clones only, with some absent. The sample shows roughly 130,000 clones, roughly 70% of them seen only once. The sequencing input was PBMCs. Receptors originate from a man between 40 and 49 years old in good health and CMV-seropositive.

V is TRBV6-7 and J is TRBJ2-4; TRBD1 might be the D (5 bases). TRBV6-7 is recorded as an ORF, its role being uncertain. Deletions cut 10 bases from V and 7 bases from J, with 14 bases between. This CDR3 comprises 12 residues. In nucleotides, the CDR3 is TGTGCCACGCTACGAAGGGGTAACATTCAGTACTTC. Protein sequence: CATLRRGNIQYF.

This clone is a singleton in its sample. This chain links TRBV30 with TRBJ2-3, with 8 bases aligning to TRBD2. Per germline, CDR1 GTSNPN and CDR2 SVGIG (reference sequence). The CDR3 is 15 residues long. The CDR3 is CGVGRSGKGTDTQYF. In nucleotides, the CDR3 is TGTGGCGTGGGCCGTAGCGGGAAAGGAACGGATACGCAGTATTTT.

This clone showed up just a few times. This chain links TRBV28 with TRBJ1-2, with 9 bases fitting TRBD1. Germline-derived CDR1 and CDR2 are MDHEN and SYDVKM. The CDR3 has 15 amino acids. V dropped 5 bases and J dropped 7; count of bases not matched to a gene: 11. DNA for the CDR3: TGTGCCAGCAGTCACCCGGGGGACAGGGAACGTGGCTACACCTTC. It specifies CASSHPGDRERGYTF.

This chain joins TRBV5-1 and TRBJ2-1; TRBD2 agrees at 12 bases. The CDR3 length is 16 residues. The V and J ends lost 2 bases and 4 bases, in that order; junction bases with no gene match: 4. Germline assignment: CDR1 SGHRS and CDR2 YFSETQ. The chain's CDR3 is CASSLLAGGQYNEQFF. The CDR3 DNA reads as TGCGCCAGCAGCTTACTAGCGGGAGGCCAATACAATGAGCAGTTCTTC. The full variable domain, its missing parts supplied by reference TRBV5-1 and TRBJ2-1, is KAGVTQTPRYLIKTRGQQVTLSCSPISGHRSVSWYQQTPGQGLQFLFEYFSETQRNKGNFPGRFSGRQFSNSRSEMNVSTLELGDSALYLCASSLLAGGQYNEQFFGPGTRLTVL.

This chain joins TRBV6-4 and TRBJ2-5, with 8 bases fitting TRBD1. The last part of the DNA fits TRBJ2-7 better; the J call may be wrong. CDR1 MRHNA and CDR2 SNTAGT come from the germline V gene. The CDR3 spans 14 residues. The CDR3 here is CASSEQGGPYEQYF. The CDR3 DNA follows: TGTGCCAGCAGTGAACAGGGGGGTCCCTACGAGCAGTACTTC.

J is TRBJ2-5 and V is TRBV2; D perhaps matches TRBD1 (5 bases). Germline lookup yields CDR1 SNHLY and CDR2 FYNNEI. This CDR3 contains 12 residues. The V end lost 10 bases, the J end lost 5 bases, and 14 bases lay between the germline ends. CDR3 amino acids: CATSGFGETQYF. CDR3 nucleotides: TGTGCCACCTCAGGGTTCGGGGAGACCCAGTACTTC.

The CDR3: CASSLYGGRETQYF. CDR3 coding DNA: TGTGCCAGCAGTTTATATGGGGGCAGGGAGACCCAGTACTTC. This chain connects TRBV28 to TRBJ2-5, with D possibly TRBD1 on 6 matching bases. Trimming stripped 1 base from V and 5 bases from J, with 11 bases between. The CDR3 length is 14 residues. The germline CDR1 and CDR2 sequences are MDHEN and SYDVKM.

The chain uses TRBV7-9 and TRBJ2-7, with 7 bases aligning to TRBD2. With V trimmed by 5 bases and J by 6 bases, 7 bases remained unmatched. Germline values: CDR1 SEHNR, CDR2 FQNEAQ (reference sequence). CDR3 length: 13 amino acids. CDR3 residues: CASSGELATEQYF. The CDR3 DNA sequence: TGTGCCAGCAGCGGGGAACTAGCGACCGAGCAGTACTTC.

V gene TRBV11-3 combines with J gene TRBJ2-2, with 7 bases that match TRBD1. Germline trimming cut 5 bases from V and 3 bases from J; bases unmatched to any gene: 6. The CDR3 runs to 15 residues. CDR1 and CDR2 (germline): SGHNT, YENEEA. The DNA for the CDR3 is TGTGCCAGCAGCGCTCGGGACAGTGACACCGGGGAGCTGTTTTTT. Translation: CASSARDSDTGELFF.

The DNA for the CDR3 is TGTGCCAGAAGCGCGCACGCCGCTAAGAACACTGAAGCTTTCTTT. This gives the protein CARSAHAAKNTEAFF. The chain couples TRBV5-3 to TRBJ1-1, with D unresolved. TRBV5-3 is annotated as an ORF whose role is uncertain. The CDR3 loop spans 15 amino acids. Trimming cost V 4 bases and J 1 base, with 14 bases left between them.

This clone was observed a single time. The chain couples TRBV9 to TRBJ2-7; TRBD2 agrees at 11 bases. CDR3 size: 14 residues. Per germline, CDR1 SGDLS and CDR2 YYNGEE. V lost 0 bases, J lost 7 bases, and 3 bases stayed unmatched. CDR3 in DNA: TGTGCCAGCAGCGTAGTAGCGGGGGGGTCTGAGCAGTACTTC. Encoded protein: CASSVVAGGSEQYF.

The chain is built from TRBV7-2 and TRBJ2-7; 8 bases agree with TRBD2. Germline values: CDR1 SGHTA, CDR2 FQGNSA. With 0 bases clipped from V and 4 bases from J, the junction kept 11 bases outside the gene matches. This CDR3 has 17 residues. DNA of the CDR3: TGTGCCAGCAGCTTAGCGCTCGTTCCTAGCGGGTTGTACGAGCAGTACTTC. This sequence encodes CASSLALVPSGLYEQYF.

The V and J genes are TRBV28 and TRBJ2-1, with 9 bases identical to TRBD1. The CDR3 is made up of 18 amino acids. V lost 3 bases and J lost 8; bases outside the gene matches: 17. The germline V gene has CDR1 MDHEN and CDR2 SYDVKM. The CDR3 sequence: CASSFELNTGQGFDEQFF. Written as DNA, the CDR3 is TGTGCCAGCAGTTTCGAGCTCAATACGGGACAGGGTTTTGATGAGCAGTTCTTC.

A few counts support this clone. V is TRBV19 and J is TRBJ1-1; maybe TRBD1 (5 bases). The V end lost 5 bases, the J end lost 7 bases, and 14 bases lay between the germline ends. CDR1 and CDR2 (germline): LNHDA, SQIVND (reference sequence). CDR3 size: 13 residues. The CDR3 sequence is CASSPYGGLEAFF. CDR3 sequence (DNA): TGTGCCAGTAGTCCATATGGGGGACTTGAAGCTTTCTTT.

This sequence joins TRBV4-2 and TRBJ2-1; D is perhaps TRBD2 (5 bases). CDR1 and CDR2 (germline): LGHNA, YNFKEQ. The CDR3 loop spans 17 amino acids. The V gene lost 0 bases and the J gene lost 3 bases, with 15 bases spanning the gap. The CDR3 DNA is TGTGCCAGCAGCCAAGATCCATCGGGGAACTTCTACAATGAGCAGTTCTTC. Protein: CASSQDPSGNFYNEQFF.